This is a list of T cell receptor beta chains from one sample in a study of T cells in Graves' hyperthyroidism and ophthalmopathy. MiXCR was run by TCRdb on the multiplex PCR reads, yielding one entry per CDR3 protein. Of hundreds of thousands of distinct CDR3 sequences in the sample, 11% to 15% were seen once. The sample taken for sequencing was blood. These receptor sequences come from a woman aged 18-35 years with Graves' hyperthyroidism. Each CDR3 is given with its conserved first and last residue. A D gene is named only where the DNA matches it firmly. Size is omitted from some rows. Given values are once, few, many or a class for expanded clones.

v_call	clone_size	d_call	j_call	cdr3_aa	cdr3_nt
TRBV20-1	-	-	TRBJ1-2	CSASQGGGGGYTF	TGCAGTGCTTCTCAAGGAGGGGGAGGTGGCTACACCTTC
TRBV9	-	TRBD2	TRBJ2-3	CASSERLTGTSSTDTQYF	TGTGCCAGCAGCGAGCGACTCACCGGGACTAGCAGCACAGATACGCAGTATTTT
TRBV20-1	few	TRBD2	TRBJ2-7	CSARNLAGGEVTYEQYF	TGCAGTGCTAGGAATCTAGCGGGAGGGGAAGTAACCTACGAGCAGTACTTC
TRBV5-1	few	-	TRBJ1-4	CASSFNTGSATNEKLFF	TGCGCCAGCAGCTTTAATACTGGTTCTGCAACTAATGAAAAACTGTTTTTT
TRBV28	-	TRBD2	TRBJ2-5	CASGGVSGRAGETQYF	TGTGCCAGCGGGGGGGTTAGCGGGAGGGCCGGGGAGACCCAGTACTTC
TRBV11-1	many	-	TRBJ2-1	CASSPPPYNEQFF	TGTGCCAGCAGCCCTCCCCCCTACAATGAGCAGTTCTTC
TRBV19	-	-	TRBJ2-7	CASSPPGQTSGVQYF	TGTGCCAGTAGCCCCCCGGGCCAAACTTCGGGGGTGCAGTACTTC
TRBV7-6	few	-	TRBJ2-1	CASSLSTHNEQFF	TGTGCCAGCAGCTTAAGTACCCACAATGAGCAGTTCTTC
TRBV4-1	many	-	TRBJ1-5	CASSQRLTEYSNQPQHF	TGCGCCAGCAGCCAACGATTAACAGAATATAGCAATCAGCCCCAGCATTTT
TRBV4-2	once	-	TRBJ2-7	CASSQGQATSSYEQYF	TGTGCCAGCAGCCAAGGACAGGCGACAAGCTCCTACGAGCAGTACTTC
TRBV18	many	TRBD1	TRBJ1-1	CASSPTRTGGGTEAFF	TGTGCCAGCTCACCCACGCGGACAGGGGGTGGCACTGAAGCTTTCTTT
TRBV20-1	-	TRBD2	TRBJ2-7	CSARDLVSGRSYEQYF	TGCAGTGCTAGAGATCTAGTTAGCGGGAGATCCTACGAGCAGTACTTC
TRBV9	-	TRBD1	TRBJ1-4	CASSVAGQRNEKLFF	TGTGCCAGCAGCGTGGCGGGACAGAGGAATGAAAAACTGTTTTTT
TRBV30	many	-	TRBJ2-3	CAWIRRETQYF	TGTGCCTGGATAAGGAGGGAAACGCAGTATTTT
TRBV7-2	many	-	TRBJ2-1	CASSHQTGIWGGNEQFF	TGTGCCAGCAGCCACCAAACCGGGATTTGGGGAGGAAATGAGCAGTTCTTC
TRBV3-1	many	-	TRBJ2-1	CASSRIDNEQFF	TGTGCCAGCAGCCGCATAGATAATGAGCAGTTCTTC
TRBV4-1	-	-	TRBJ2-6	CASRAHREKNLSGANVLTF	TGCGCCAGCAGAGCACACAGGGAAAAGAACCTCTCTGGGGCCAACGTCCTGACTTTC
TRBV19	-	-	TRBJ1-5	CASSTRDQPQHF	TGTGCCAGTAGTACCAGGGATCAGCCCCAGCATTTT
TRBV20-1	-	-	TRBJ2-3	CSGRGGTHTDTQYF	TGCAGTGGGAGAGGCGGGACCCACACAGATACGCAGTATTTT
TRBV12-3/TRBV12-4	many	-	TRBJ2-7	CASSASGPRYEQYF	TGTGCCAGCAGTGCCTCCGGGCCCCGATACGAGCAGTACTTC
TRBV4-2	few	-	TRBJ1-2	CASSQGRREGYYTF	TGTGCCAGCAGCCAAGGCCGCCGGGAAGGGTACTACACCTTC
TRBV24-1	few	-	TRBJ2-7	CATSEWRGGEQYF	TGTGCCACCAGTGAATGGAGGGGAGGCGAGCAGTACTTC
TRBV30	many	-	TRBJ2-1	CAWSRGSRYNEQFF	TGTGCCTGGAGTAGGGGTTCAAGATACAATGAGCAGTTCTTC
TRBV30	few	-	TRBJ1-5	CAWSDRRSNQPQHF	TGTGCCTGGAGTGATCGGCGAAGCAATCAGCCCCAGCATTTT
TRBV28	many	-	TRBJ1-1	CASSPRWGRGMNTEAFF	TGTGCCAGCAGCCCACGGTGGGGGCGCGGAATGAACACTGAAGCTTTCTTT
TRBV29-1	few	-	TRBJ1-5	CSVRQDSNQPQHF	TGCAGCGTTCGACAGGATAGCAATCAGCCCCAGCATTTT
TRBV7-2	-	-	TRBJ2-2	CASRQDGGTGELFF	TGTGCCAGCAGACAAGATGGGGGGACCGGGGAGCTGTTTTTT
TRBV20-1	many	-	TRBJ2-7	CSVESGYEQYF	TGCAGTGTCGAGAGCGGCTACGAGCAGTACTTC
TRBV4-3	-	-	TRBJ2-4	CASSQDIRDLQYF	TGCGCCAGCAGCCAAGATATCAGGGATCTTCAGTACTTC
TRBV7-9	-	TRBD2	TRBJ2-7	CASSLTSGRWYEQYF	TGTGCCAGCAGTTTGACTAGCGGGAGATGGTACGAGCAGTACTTC
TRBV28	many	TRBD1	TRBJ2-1	CASSFSEGQIRGGSYNEQFF	TGTGCCAGCAGTTTCAGCGAGGGACAGATACGGGGTGGCTCCTACAATGAGCAGTTCTTC
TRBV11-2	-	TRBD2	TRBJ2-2	CASSLRGAGGPPGELFF	TGTGCCAGCAGCCTCCGCGGTGCGGGAGGGCCACCCGGGGAGCTGTTTTTT
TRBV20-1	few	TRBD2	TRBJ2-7	CSARGLAEIFEQYF	TGCAGTGCTAGGGGACTAGCGGAGATTTTCGAGCAGTACTTC
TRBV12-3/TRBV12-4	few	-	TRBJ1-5	CASSLSGTVMEPQHF	TGTGCCAGCAGTTTATCAGGGACGGTCATGGAGCCCCAGCATTTT
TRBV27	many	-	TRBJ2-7	CASSPSTSYVYEQYF	TGTGCCAGCAGTCCATCGACTTCCTACGTCTACGAGCAGTACTTC
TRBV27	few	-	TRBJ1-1	CASSLGDGLNTEAFF	TGTGCCAGCAGTCTCGGGGACGGATTGAACACTGAAGCTTTCTTT
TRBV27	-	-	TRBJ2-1	CASSLGLTVVNEQFF	TGTGCCAGCAGTTTAGGACTGACGGTCGTTAATGAGCAGTTCTTC
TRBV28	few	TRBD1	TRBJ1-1	CASSLRQGILNTEAFF	TGTGCCAGCAGTTTAAGACAGGGTATCCTCAACACTGAAGCCTTCTTT
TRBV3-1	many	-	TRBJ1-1	CASSFGQINTEAFF	TGTGCCAGCAGCTTCGGACAGATAAACACTGAAGCTTTCTTT
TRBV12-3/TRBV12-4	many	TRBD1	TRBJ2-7	CASSLRHRGPYEQYF	TGTGCCAGCAGTTTAAGGCACAGGGGACCCTACGAGCAGTACTTC
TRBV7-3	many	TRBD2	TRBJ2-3	CASSTTSGSTDTQYF	TGTGCCAGCAGTACGACTAGCGGTAGCACAGATACGCAGTATTTT
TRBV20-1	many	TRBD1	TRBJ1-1	CSADGQGANTEAFF	TGCAGTGCCGACGGACAGGGGGCAAACACTGAAGCTTTCTTT
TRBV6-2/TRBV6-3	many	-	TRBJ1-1	CASSHKTKAPWSDGNTEAFF	TGTGCCAGCAGCCACAAAACTAAGGCGCCGTGGTCGGACGGGAACACTGAAGCTTTCTTT
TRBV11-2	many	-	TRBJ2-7	CASSPSKGWGSGEQYF	TGTGCCAGCAGCCCTTCAAAGGGGTGGGGTTCGGGCGAGCAGTACTTC
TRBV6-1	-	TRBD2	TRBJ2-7	CASSVDRTSGRASASYEQYF	TGTGCCAGCAGCGTCGACCGTACTAGCGGGAGGGCCTCCGCCTCCTACGAGCAGTACTTC
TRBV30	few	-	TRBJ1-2	CAWSVDGALAYGYTF	TGTGCCTGGAGTGTAGACGGGGCCCTAGCCTATGGCTACACCTTC
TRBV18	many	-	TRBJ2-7	CASSPQEDSYEQYF	TGTGCCAGCTCACCGCAGGAAGACTCCTACGAGCAGTACTTC
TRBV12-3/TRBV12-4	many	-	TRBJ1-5	CASSPRRTFSRNQPQHF	TGTGCCAGCAGTCCTCGTCGGACCTTCTCGCGGAATCAGCCCCAGCATTTT
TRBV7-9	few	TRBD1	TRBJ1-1	CASSQSDRGPSEAFF	TGTGCCAGCAGCCAGAGCGACAGGGGCCCTTCTGAAGCTTTCTTT
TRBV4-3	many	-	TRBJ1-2	CASSHLLEGGYTF	TGCGCCAGCAGCCATCTACTAGAGGGGGGCTACACCTTC
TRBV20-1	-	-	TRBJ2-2	CSARYRGYTGELFF	TGCAGTGCTAGATATCGAGGGTACACCGGGGAGCTGTTTTTT
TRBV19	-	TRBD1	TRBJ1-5	CASKDRDPNQPQHF	TGTGCCAGTAAGGACAGGGATCCCAATCAGCCCCAGCATTTT